This is a list of T cell receptor beta chains from one sample in a study of T cell responses to AZD1222 COVID-19 vaccine. The method was immunoSEQ multiplex PCR; TCRdb's version includes in-frame clones alone and lacks a portion of them. The sample shows roughly 120,000 clones, roughly four fifths of them seen only once. The material sequenced was peripheral blood, taken on day 0 of AZD1222 vaccination. The origin of the receptors is an adult in good health. The conserved cysteine and the conserved F or W are not part of the CDR3 here. The order of the fields is D gene, clone size, V gene, CDR3 protein. D genes are given only for firm matches. A clone size is listed for some rows: how often the clone was seen (once, few, many), or a class if it is expanded.

-	-	TRBV28	ASRVGSYEQY
-	-	TRBV19	ASRAQGRENTEAF
-	-	TRBV6-5	ASLPGGAGVVTQH
-	-	TRBV4-1	ANSLGRTDNTEAF
-	-	TRBV7-9	ASSSLGNTIY
-	-	TRBV6-5	ASRIDTIGGYT
TRBD1	-	TRBV6-5	ASSRPGTDAYEQY
-	-	TRBV7-9	ASSLMIRSNEQF
-	once	TRBV6-2/TRBV6-3	ASSTLGPPGEQF
TRBD2	-	TRBV10-3	AISAAGRALDTQY
-	-	TRBV3-1/TRBV3-2	ASRDGNTEAF
TRBD2	-	TRBV7-9	ASSLPGREYTGELF
TRBD1	-	TRBV11-2	ASSPNRDRARGYT
-	-	TRBV6-2/TRBV6-3	ASSYSNYGYT
TRBD2	-	TRBV14	ASSPQLTSGRAAEQF
TRBD1	-	TRBV7-2	ASSLGQSSYEQY
TRBD1	few	TRBV5-6	ASSVDRGRLKYNEQF
-	-	TRBV4-3	ASSPRVGPSQENTIY
TRBD2	-	TRBV24-1	AVGGTSRGDIQY
TRBD1	-	TRBV6-6	ASISGGFGGYT
-	few	TRBV2	ASRPGQHATNEKLF
-	once	TRBV7-2	ASSLAPIGGGYQETQY
TRBD1	-	TRBV18	ASTPDRGDGQPQH
-	once	TRBV2	ASSLDTPYNSPLH
-	-	TRBV29-1	SVGGFRNTEAF
TRBD1	few	TRBV6-7	ASSLEQGRPGNTIY
-	-	TRBV18	ASSSLGGGEAF
TRBD1	once	TRBV7-2	ASSLIGGGNQPQH
TRBD1	-	TRBV28	ASILSRGLGQPQH
TRBD1	-	TRBV14	ASSRFTGTGTTNVLT
-	-	TRBV10-3	AISESSQRYT
TRBD2	-	TRBV7-2	ASSSQRGGRETQY
-	few	TRBV5-1	ASRKGAGVDEQY
-	once	TRBV28	ASRVGYGYT
-	-	TRBV6-5	ASSTGTDKAGELF
-	-	TRBV2	ASSERAAAYNSPLH
-	-	TRBV6-5	ASSLSTAGNTIY
-	few	TRBV3-1/TRBV3-2	ASSQASDEQY
-	-	TRBV11-2	ASSLGAGTPYEQY
-	-	TRBV9	ASSVAPNTEAF
-	-	TRBV4-1	ASSQQGLPPGYT
TRBD2	-	TRBV4-3	ASSQSRLAGVKEQF
-	-	TRBV9	ASTGWGTDTQY
TRBD2	-	TRBV4-1	ASSQGGIAGVGTGELF
-	once	TRBV2	ASSELRGSSYNEQF
-	few	TRBV4-3	ASSQSRAKAYEQY
TRBD2	-	TRBV30	AWSVGSSGGLYTDTQY
-	-	TRBV7-7	ASSLDPGANVLT
-	-	TRBV7-2	ASSSGPSTDTQY
TRBD1	-	TRBV7-2	ASSLVFQGGTEAF
-	-	TRBV19	ASSVRGQPQH
TRBD2	-	TRBV9	ASNVGPLAGQDTQY
TRBD1	-	TRBV18	ASSQDRVNSPLH
-	-	TRBV4-2	ASSQEQGMNYGYT